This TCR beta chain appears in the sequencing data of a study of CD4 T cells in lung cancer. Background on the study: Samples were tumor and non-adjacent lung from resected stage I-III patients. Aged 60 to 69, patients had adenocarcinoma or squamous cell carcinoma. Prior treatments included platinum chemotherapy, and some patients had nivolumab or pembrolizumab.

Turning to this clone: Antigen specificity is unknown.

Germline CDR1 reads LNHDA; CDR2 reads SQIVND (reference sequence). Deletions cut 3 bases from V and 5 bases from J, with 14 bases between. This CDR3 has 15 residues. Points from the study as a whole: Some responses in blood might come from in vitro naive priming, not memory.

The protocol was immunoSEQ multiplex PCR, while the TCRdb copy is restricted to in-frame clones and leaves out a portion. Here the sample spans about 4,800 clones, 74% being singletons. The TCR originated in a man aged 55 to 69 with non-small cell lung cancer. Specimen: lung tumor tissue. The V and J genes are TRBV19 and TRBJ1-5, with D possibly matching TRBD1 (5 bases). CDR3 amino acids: CASSMGGQGHQPQHF. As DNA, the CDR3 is TGTGCCAGTAGTATGGGAGGGCAGGGCCATCAGCCCCAGCATTTT.